This TCR beta chain was sequenced in a study of T cells in Graves' hyperthyroidism and ophthalmopathy. Of note for this clonotype: The target antigen is unknown.

Template material for amplifying TCR beta CDR3 regions consisted of RNA transcripts. A first-round RT-PCR of the TCR CDR3 used the HTBI primer set. MiXCR was run by TCRdb on the multiplex PCR reads, yielding one entry per CDR3 protein. The sample includes 350,000 to 400,000 distinct CDR3 sequences, 15% to 20% of them seen just once. This CDR3 is built from 14 residues. Germline V gives CDR1 MNHEY, CDR2 SMNVEV (reference sequence). The junction had 8 bases not matched to a gene; V was cut back by 6 bases and J by 7 bases. Diagnoses were made from clinical symptoms, serum measures (thyroxine and TRAb), thyroid ultrasound and orbital computed tomography. Whole-study results and caveats: Most expanded thyroid clonotypes above 0.001 also appeared in blood.

The chain carries TRBV27 and TRBJ1-4; 7 bases fit TRBD1. The TCR was taken from a man between 18 and 35 years old with Graves' ophthalmopathy. Sequenced material: blood. CDR3 sequence: CASSNRGGSEKLFF. CDR3 nucleotide sequence: TGTGCCAGCAGCAACAGGGGAGGGAGTGAAAAACTGTTTTTT.